A selection of T cell receptor beta chains follows, all from one sample in a study of T cells after yellow fever vaccination. From the 5' RACE reads, TCRdb called clonotypes with MiXCR, one entry per CDR3 protein. The sample includes about 340,000 distinct CDR3 sequences, around an eighth of them seen just once. The specimen was CD4+ T cells sorted from PBMCs, collected 15 days after the yellow fever booster vaccination. Every receptor here comes from a young man who received the YFV17D yellow fever vaccine. Each CDR3 is given with its conserved first and last residue. Fields, in order: D gene, clone size, V gene, J gene, CDR3 DNA, CDR3 protein. A D gene is named only where the DNA matches it firmly. Not every row has a clone size; where given, it reads once, few, many or a size class.

d_call: NA; clone_size: many; v_call: TRBV10-3; j_call: TRBJ2-3; cdr3_nt: TGTGCCATCTCCGGTCGGGCAGGACCACTCACAGATACGCAGTATTTT; cdr3_aa: CAISGRAGPLTDTQYF
d_call: TRBD1; clone_size: many; v_call: TRBV5-1; j_call: TRBJ2-7; cdr3_nt: TGCGCCAGCAGTGGACAGGGGCCCAACTACGAGCAGTACTTC; cdr3_aa: CASSGQGPNYEQYF
d_call: NA; clone_size: many; v_call: TRBV20-1; j_call: TRBJ2-5; cdr3_nt: TGCAGTGCTAGTCGACCGCTCCAAGAGACCCAGTACTTC; cdr3_aa: CSASRPLQETQYF
d_call: NA; clone_size: many; v_call: TRBV6-1; j_call: TRBJ2-3; cdr3_nt: TGTGCCAGCACCTCTGGCCCGGGCACAGATACGCAGTATTTT; cdr3_aa: CASTSGPGTDTQYF
d_call: NA; clone_size: few; v_call: TRBV12-3/TRBV12-4; j_call: TRBJ1-5; cdr3_nt: TGTGCCAGCAGTTTTGGGGGCTATAGCAATCAGCCCCAGCATTTT; cdr3_aa: CASSFGGYSNQPQHF
d_call: NA; clone_size: many; v_call: TRBV7-9; j_call: TRBJ2-1; cdr3_nt: TGTGCCAGCAGCGAAAGGGGTAGCGGCTACAATGAGCAGTTCTTC; cdr3_aa: CASSERGSGYNEQFF
d_call: NA; clone_size: NA; v_call: TRBV27; j_call: TRBJ1-5; cdr3_nt: TGTGCCAGCAGTTCCGACAGGACATCGACCCCCAATCAGCCCCAGCATTTT; cdr3_aa: CASSSDRTSTPNQPQHF
d_call: NA; clone_size: NA; v_call: TRBV5-6; j_call: TRBJ2-1; cdr3_nt: TGTGCCAGCAGCTTGGGTCCCGGGACTTACAATGAGCAGTTCTTC; cdr3_aa: CASSLGPGTYNEQFF
d_call: TRBD1; clone_size: few; v_call: TRBV11-2; j_call: TRBJ1-1; cdr3_nt: TGTGCCAGCAGCTACTACAGGACAGGGGGTACGGCCACTGAAGCTTTCTTT; cdr3_aa: CASSYYRTGGTATEAFF
d_call: NA; clone_size: few; v_call: TRBV6-2/TRBV6-3; j_call: TRBJ2-2; cdr3_nt: TGTGCCAGCAGGCTAGACCGGGGGCGAACGGCCGGGGAGCTGTTTTTT; cdr3_aa: CASRLDRGRTAGELFF
d_call: NA; clone_size: NA; v_call: TRBV3-1; j_call: TRBJ2-7; cdr3_nt: TGTGCCAGCAGCCGAATAGGGGGGAGCGAGCAGTACTTC; cdr3_aa: CASSRIGGSEQYF
d_call: NA; clone_size: many; v_call: TRBV12-3/TRBV12-4; j_call: TRBJ1-2; cdr3_nt: TGTGCCAGCAGTTTTAGGGGGATTTCTGGCTACACCTTC; cdr3_aa: CASSFRGISGYTF
d_call: NA; clone_size: NA; v_call: TRBV12-3/TRBV12-4; j_call: TRBJ2-2; cdr3_nt: NA; cdr3_aa: CASSLGPGSCFF
d_call: TRBD1; clone_size: few; v_call: TRBV7-2; j_call: TRBJ1-2; cdr3_nt: TGTGCCAGCAGCTCCGACAGGGACTATGGCTACACCTTC; cdr3_aa: CASSSDRDYGYTF
d_call: NA; clone_size: NA; v_call: TRBV9; j_call: TRBJ1-6; cdr3_nt: TGTGCCAGCAGCGCGGGACACGCGGGCGATAATTCACCCCTCCACTTT; cdr3_aa: CASSAGHAGDNSPLHF
d_call: TRBD2; clone_size: few; v_call: TRBV10-3; j_call: TRBJ2-3; cdr3_nt: TGTGCCATCAGTGGATTTTTCGGGGGGTCAAATACGCAGTATTTT; cdr3_aa: CAISGFFGGSNTQYF
d_call: TRBD2; clone_size: few; v_call: TRBV6-1; j_call: TRBJ2-7; cdr3_nt: TGTGCCAGCGGACTAGCGGGGGGACTCTACGAGCAGTACTTC; cdr3_aa: CASGLAGGLYEQYF
d_call: NA; clone_size: NA; v_call: TRBV7-2; j_call: TRBJ2-2; cdr3_nt: TGTGCCAGCAGCTTAGGCCGTTGGGGTGCCACCGGGGAGCTGTTTTTT; cdr3_aa: CASSLGRWGATGELFF
d_call: TRBD1; clone_size: many; v_call: TRBV20-1; j_call: TRBJ1-1; cdr3_nt: TGCAGTGCTATGACAGGGGGAAGCGCTGAAGCTTTCTTT; cdr3_aa: CSAMTGGSAEAFF
d_call: TRBD2; clone_size: many; v_call: TRBV18; j_call: TRBJ2-1; cdr3_nt: TGTGCCAGCTCACCAAATAGCGGGGGCTCCTACAATGAGCAGTTCTTC; cdr3_aa: CASSPNSGGSYNEQFF
d_call: NA; clone_size: NA; v_call: TRBV18; j_call: TRBJ2-3; cdr3_nt: TGTGCCAGCTCAACCAGGGGAGGAATGCTAGATACGCAGTATTTT; cdr3_aa: CASSTRGGMLDTQYF
d_call: TRBD2; clone_size: few; v_call: TRBV20-1; j_call: TRBJ2-3; cdr3_nt: TGCAGTGCTCCAGCGGGGGGCACGGTAGATACGCAGTATTTT; cdr3_aa: CSAPAGGTVDTQYF
d_call: TRBD2; clone_size: NA; v_call: TRBV9; j_call: TRBJ2-3; cdr3_nt: TGTGCCAGCAGCGTCAGAGCGGGGGGCACAGATACGCAGTATTTT; cdr3_aa: CASSVRAGGTDTQYF
d_call: TRBD2; clone_size: few; v_call: TRBV20-1; j_call: TRBJ2-3; cdr3_nt: TGCAGTGCTAGTCCTAGCGGGCTCACAGATACGCAGTATTTT; cdr3_aa: CSASPSGLTDTQYF
d_call: NA; clone_size: NA; v_call: TRBV4-1; j_call: TRBJ1-2; cdr3_nt: TGCGCCAGCAGCCAAGGGACCCGAATCGGAGAGGGCTACACCTTC; cdr3_aa: CASSQGTRIGEGYTF
d_call: TRBD2; clone_size: NA; v_call: TRBV6-2/TRBV6-3; j_call: TRBJ2-5; cdr3_nt: TGTGCCAGCAGTTATAATCGGGAGGACCAAGAGACCCAGTACTTC; cdr3_aa: CASSYNREDQETQYF
d_call: NA; clone_size: few; v_call: TRBV27; j_call: TRBJ2-2; cdr3_nt: TGTGCCAGCAGTTTATTGCTAGCGTCTAACACCGGGGAGCTGTTTTTT; cdr3_aa: CASSLLLASNTGELFF
d_call: NA; clone_size: NA; v_call: TRBV20-1; j_call: TRBJ2-1; cdr3_nt: TGCAGTGCTAGGGAGCCCAGGGTATTGGATGAGCAGTTCTTC; cdr3_aa: CSAREPRVLDEQFF
d_call: NA; clone_size: few; v_call: TRBV20-1; j_call: TRBJ1-2; cdr3_nt: TGCAGTGCTAGAGCCCCAGGAGGAGGCTACACCTTC; cdr3_aa: CSARAPGGGYTF
d_call: TRBD2; clone_size: few; v_call: TRBV9; j_call: TRBJ2-4; cdr3_nt: TGTGCCAGCAGCTCGGCTAGCGGGGGGGCCAAAAACATTCAGTACTTC; cdr3_aa: CASSSASGGAKNIQYF
d_call: TRBD2; clone_size: few; v_call: TRBV6-1; j_call: TRBJ2-2; cdr3_nt: TGTGCCAGCGCCTCGGGGGGGGGCTACACCGGGGAGCTGTTTTTT; cdr3_aa: CASASGGGYTGELFF
d_call: TRBD1; clone_size: many; v_call: TRBV18; j_call: TRBJ1-2; cdr3_nt: TGTGCCAGCTCACCGGACAGGGCTTATGGCTACACCTTC; cdr3_aa: CASSPDRAYGYTF
d_call: NA; clone_size: NA; v_call: TRBV7-2; j_call: TRBJ2-7; cdr3_nt: TGTGCCAGCAGCTTAAGGACCACCGAGCAGTACTTC; cdr3_aa: CASSLRTTEQYF
d_call: NA; clone_size: many; v_call: TRBV18; j_call: TRBJ2-3; cdr3_nt: TGTGCCAGCTCACATCCAGGGGATACGCAGTATTTT; cdr3_aa: CASSHPGDTQYF
d_call: TRBD1; clone_size: NA; v_call: TRBV7-6; j_call: TRBJ2-2; cdr3_nt: TGTGCCAGCAGCTTATCCGGGACAGTTAACACCGGGGAGCTGTTTTTT; cdr3_aa: CASSLSGTVNTGELFF
d_call: NA; clone_size: NA; v_call: TRBV4-3; j_call: TRBJ2-5; cdr3_nt: TGCGCCAGCAGCCAAGCTACCTATCCTGGGGAGACCCAGTACTTC; cdr3_aa: CASSQATYPGETQYF
d_call: TRBD2; clone_size: few; v_call: TRBV27; j_call: TRBJ2-7; cdr3_nt: TGTGCCAGCAGTTTTGACACCGGGGGAGGGTACGAGCAGTACTTC; cdr3_aa: CASSFDTGGGYEQYF
d_call: NA; clone_size: NA; v_call: TRBV12-3/TRBV12-4; j_call: TRBJ1-5; cdr3_nt: TGTGCCAGCAGTTTACGAGCCTTCCATCAGCCCCAGCATTTT; cdr3_aa: CASSLRAFHQPQHF
d_call: NA; clone_size: NA; v_call: TRBV6-2/TRBV6-3; j_call: TRBJ2-1; cdr3_nt: TGTGCCAGCATCGAGACGCAGTACAATGAGCAGTTCTTC; cdr3_aa: CASIETQYNEQFF
d_call: NA; clone_size: few; v_call: TRBV7-2; j_call: TRBJ2-3; cdr3_nt: TGTGCCAGCAGCTTAGGTCTTAGGACGCAGTATTTT; cdr3_aa: CASSLGLRTQYF
d_call: NA; clone_size: many; v_call: TRBV10-3; j_call: TRBJ2-3; cdr3_nt: TGTGCCATCACCCCTCACAGCTCTAGCACAGATACGCAGTATTTT; cdr3_aa: CAITPHSSSTDTQYF
d_call: TRBD1; clone_size: many; v_call: TRBV7-9; j_call: TRBJ2-7; cdr3_nt: TGTGCCAGCAGCACAGGGGGGATCTACGAGCAGTACTTC; cdr3_aa: CASSTGGIYEQYF
d_call: TRBD2; clone_size: few; v_call: TRBV10-2; j_call: TRBJ2-3; cdr3_nt: TGCGCCAGCAGGATAGCTGGGACTAGCGCCGATACGCAGTATTTT; cdr3_aa: CASRIAGTSADTQYF
d_call: TRBD2; clone_size: few; v_call: TRBV25-1; j_call: TRBJ2-1; cdr3_nt: TGTGCCAGCAGTGAATATAAAGAGTGGCGGGAGAGCTCCTACAATGAGCAGTTCTTC; cdr3_aa: CASSEYKEWRESSYNEQFF
d_call: NA; clone_size: few; v_call: TRBV5-1; j_call: TRBJ1-4; cdr3_nt: TGCGCCAGCAGCCCGGGAGGCCCTAATGAAAAACTGTTTTTT; cdr3_aa: CASSPGGPNEKLFF
d_call: NA; clone_size: NA; v_call: TRBV29-1; j_call: TRBJ2-3; cdr3_nt: TGCAGCGTTTATATAGGGGTGGACACAGATACGCAGTATTTT; cdr3_aa: CSVYIGVDTDTQYF
d_call: NA; clone_size: NA; v_call: TRBV20-1; j_call: TRBJ2-2; cdr3_nt: TGCAGTGCTCCCGTTGGGAACGCGAACACCGGGGAGCTGTTTTTT; cdr3_aa: CSAPVGNANTGELFF
d_call: NA; clone_size: few; v_call: TRBV6-1; j_call: TRBJ2-5; cdr3_nt: TGTGCCAGCAGTGAAACACGCCAAGAGACCCAGTACTTC; cdr3_aa: CASSETRQETQYF
d_call: NA; clone_size: many; v_call: TRBV11-2; j_call: TRBJ1-2; cdr3_nt: TGTGCCAGCAGCTCTACGAGTACTCGGGAGTATGGCTACACCTTC; cdr3_aa: CASSSTSTREYGYTF
d_call: NA; clone_size: few; v_call: TRBV12-3/TRBV12-4; j_call: TRBJ1-2; cdr3_nt: TGTGCCAGCACTATAGACGGGATCTCTAACTATGGCTACACCTTC; cdr3_aa: CASTIDGISNYGYTF
d_call: NA; clone_size: few; v_call: TRBV9; j_call: TRBJ2-1; cdr3_nt: TGTGCCAGCAGCGCGCGAGCCGGGACCCCTGGGGGCAATGAGCAGTTCTTC; cdr3_aa: CASSARAGTPGGNEQFF
d_call: NA; clone_size: few; v_call: TRBV7-9; j_call: TRBJ2-5; cdr3_nt: TGTGCCAGCAGGCGCATCCAAGAGACCCAGTACTTC; cdr3_aa: CASRRIQETQYF
d_call: NA; clone_size: NA; v_call: TRBV5-1; j_call: TRBJ2-2; cdr3_nt: TGCGCCAGCAGCTTGACTAGCTTCAACACCGGGGAGCTGTTTTTT; cdr3_aa: CASSLTSFNTGELFF